The T cell receptor (beta chain) described here comes from a study of PD-L1 blockade in urothelial cancer. About the research overall: Blood was tested 3 weeks (second dose) and 6 weeks into treatment.

Some clones are missing from TCRdb's copy, which holds only in-frame ones; the method was immunoSEQ multiplex PCR. Seen here are some 63,000 clones, roughly 76% observed once, and the top ten hold approximately 5.1%. This sample's time point: pretreatment peripheral blood. This clone was seen once. The CDR3 covers 15 residues. V lost 0 bases, J lost 4 bases, and 12 bases lay in between. Germline CDR1 is SGHRS and CDR2 is YFSETQ. The gene calls are TRBV5-1 and TRBJ2-3; the D is unclear. This specimen was PBMCs, taken around atezolizumab (anti-PD-L1) treatment. This TCR was sampled from a man between 65 and 79 years old with urothelial cancer. The CDR3 DNA is TGCGCCAGCAGCTTGGGCGCGGTCACGGCAGATACGCAGTATTTT. Its translation: CASSLGAVTADTQYF.